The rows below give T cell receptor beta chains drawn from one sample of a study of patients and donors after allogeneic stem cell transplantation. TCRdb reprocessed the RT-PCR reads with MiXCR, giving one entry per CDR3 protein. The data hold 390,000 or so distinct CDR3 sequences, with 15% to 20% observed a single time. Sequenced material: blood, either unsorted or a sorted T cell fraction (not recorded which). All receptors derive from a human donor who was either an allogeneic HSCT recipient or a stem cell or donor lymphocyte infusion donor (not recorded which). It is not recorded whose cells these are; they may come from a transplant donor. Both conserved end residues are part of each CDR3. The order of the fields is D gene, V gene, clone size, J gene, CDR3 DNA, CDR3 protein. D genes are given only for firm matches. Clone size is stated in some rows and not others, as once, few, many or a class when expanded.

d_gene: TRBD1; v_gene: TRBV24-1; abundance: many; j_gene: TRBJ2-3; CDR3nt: TGTGCCACGGGACAGGGCACAGATACGCAGTATTTT; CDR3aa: CATGQGTDTQYF
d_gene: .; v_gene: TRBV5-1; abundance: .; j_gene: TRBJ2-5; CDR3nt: TGCGCCAGCAGCCATCTAGGGGGGACGTACCAAGAGACCCAGTACTTC; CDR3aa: CASSHLGGTYQETQYF
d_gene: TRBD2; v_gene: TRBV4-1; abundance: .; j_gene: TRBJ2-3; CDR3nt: TGCGCCAGCAAGGGACTAGCGGGAGTAGGAACAGATACGCAGTATTTT; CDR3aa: CASKGLAGVGTDTQYF
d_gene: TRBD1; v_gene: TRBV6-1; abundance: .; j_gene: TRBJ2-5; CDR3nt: TGTGCCAGCTTCAGGGGGACACGGGGAGAGACCCAGTACTTC; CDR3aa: CASFRGTRGETQYF
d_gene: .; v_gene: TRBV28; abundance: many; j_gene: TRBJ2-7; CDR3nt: TGTGCCAGCAGTCTGCTGACTGAGAACGAGCAGTACTTC; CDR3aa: CASSLLTENEQYF
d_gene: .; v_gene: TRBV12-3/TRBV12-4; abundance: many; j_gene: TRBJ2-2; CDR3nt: TGTGCCAGCCTAAGGTCCGGGGAGCTGTTTTTT; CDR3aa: CASLRSGELFF
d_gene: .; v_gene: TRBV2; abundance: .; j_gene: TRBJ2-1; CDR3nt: TGTGCCAACTCGGTAGGGGCCAGGGAGCAGTTCTTC; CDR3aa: CANSVGAREQFF
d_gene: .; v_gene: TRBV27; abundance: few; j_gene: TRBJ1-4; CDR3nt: TGTGCCAGCACGAGGGGGGGCAGAGATGAAAAACTGTTTTTT; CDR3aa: CASTRGGRDEKLFF
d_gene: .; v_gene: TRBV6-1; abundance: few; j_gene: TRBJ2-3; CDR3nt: TGTGCCAGCATTCAAAACGCCGCGACACCTCCTAGCACAGATACGCAGTATTTT; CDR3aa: CASIQNAATPPSTDTQYF
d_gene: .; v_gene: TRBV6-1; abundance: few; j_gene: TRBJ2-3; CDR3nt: TGTGCCAGCAGTCGACTACCCGTAAGCCGAGATACGCAGTATTTT; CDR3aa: CASSRLPVSRDTQYF
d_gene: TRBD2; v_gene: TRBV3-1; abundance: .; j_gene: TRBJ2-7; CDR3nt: TGTGCCAGCAGCCAGGGACTAGCGGGTAGCTCCTACGAGCAGTACTTC; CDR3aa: CASSQGLAGSSYEQYF
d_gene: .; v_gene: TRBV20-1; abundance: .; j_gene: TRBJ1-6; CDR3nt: TGCAGTGCACGAGGGCAGGGAAATTCACCCCTCCACTTT; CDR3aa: CSARGQGNSPLHF